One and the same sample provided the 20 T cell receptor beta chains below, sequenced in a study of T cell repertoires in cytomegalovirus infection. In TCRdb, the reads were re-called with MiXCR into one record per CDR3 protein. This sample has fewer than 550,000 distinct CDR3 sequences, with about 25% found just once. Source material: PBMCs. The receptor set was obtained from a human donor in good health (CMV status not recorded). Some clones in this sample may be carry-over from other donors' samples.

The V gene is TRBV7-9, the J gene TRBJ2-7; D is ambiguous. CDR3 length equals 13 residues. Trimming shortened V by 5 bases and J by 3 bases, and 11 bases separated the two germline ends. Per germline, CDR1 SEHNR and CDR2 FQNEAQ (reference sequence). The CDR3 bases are TGTGCCAGCAGCCCCCCGGTTGGCTACGAGCAGTACGTC. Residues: CASSPPVGYEQYV.

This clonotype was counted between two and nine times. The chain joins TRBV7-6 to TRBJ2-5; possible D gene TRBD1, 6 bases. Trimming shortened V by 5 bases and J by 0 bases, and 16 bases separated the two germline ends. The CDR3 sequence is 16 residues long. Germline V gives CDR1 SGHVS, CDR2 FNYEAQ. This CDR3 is CASSVGQPLYQETQYF. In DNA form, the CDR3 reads TGTGCCAGCAGCGTCGGACAGCCCTTGTACCAAGAGACCCAGTACTTC.

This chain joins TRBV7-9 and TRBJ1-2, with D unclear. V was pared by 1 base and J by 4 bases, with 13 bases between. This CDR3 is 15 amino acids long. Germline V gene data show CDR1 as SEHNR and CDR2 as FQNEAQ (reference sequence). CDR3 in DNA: TGTGCCAGCAGCTTAGTGTCTCAACCTCCCTATGGCTACACCTTC. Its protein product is CASSLVSQPPYGYTF.

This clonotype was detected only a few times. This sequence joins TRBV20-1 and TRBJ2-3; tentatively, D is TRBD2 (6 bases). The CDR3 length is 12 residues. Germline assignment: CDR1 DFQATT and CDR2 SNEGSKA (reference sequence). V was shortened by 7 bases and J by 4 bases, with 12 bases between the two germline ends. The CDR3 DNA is TGCAGTGGGGGGGATCGGGCAGATACGCAGTATTTT. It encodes CSGGDRADTQYF.

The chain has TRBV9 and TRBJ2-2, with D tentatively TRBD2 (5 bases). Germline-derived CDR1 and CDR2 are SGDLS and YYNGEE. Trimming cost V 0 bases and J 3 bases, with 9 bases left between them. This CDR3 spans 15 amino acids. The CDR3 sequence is CASSVGGSDTGELFF. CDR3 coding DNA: TGTGCCAGCAGCGTAGGAGGGTCCGACACCGGGGAGCTGTTTTTT.

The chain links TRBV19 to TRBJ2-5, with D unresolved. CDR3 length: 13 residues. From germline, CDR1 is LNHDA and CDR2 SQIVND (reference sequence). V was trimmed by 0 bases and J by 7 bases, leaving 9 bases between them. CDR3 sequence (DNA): TGTGCCAGTAGTATAGACCGGAGTGGGACCCAGTACTTC. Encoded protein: CASSIDRSGTQYF. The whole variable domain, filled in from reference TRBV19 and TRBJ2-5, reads DGGITQSPKYLFRKEGQNVTLSCEQNLNHDAMYWYRQDPGQGLRLIYYSQIVNDFQKGDIAEGYSVSREKKESFPLTVTSAQKNPTAFYLCASSIDRSGTQYFGPGTRLLVL.

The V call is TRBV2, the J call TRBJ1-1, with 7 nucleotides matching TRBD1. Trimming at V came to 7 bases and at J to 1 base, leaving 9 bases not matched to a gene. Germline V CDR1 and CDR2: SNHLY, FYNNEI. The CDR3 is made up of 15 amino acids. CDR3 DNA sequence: TGTGCCAGCAAAGAAGGGGGCGCCCAGAACACTGAAGCTTTCTTT. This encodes CASKEGGAQNTEAFF.

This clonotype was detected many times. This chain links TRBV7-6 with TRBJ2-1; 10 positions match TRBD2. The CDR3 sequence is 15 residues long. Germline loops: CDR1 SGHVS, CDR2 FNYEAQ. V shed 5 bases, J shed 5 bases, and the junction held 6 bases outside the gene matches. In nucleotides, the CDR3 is TGTGCCAGCAGCGCTAGCGGGAGTCTCCACAATGAGCAGTTCTTC. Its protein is CASSASGSLHNEQFF.

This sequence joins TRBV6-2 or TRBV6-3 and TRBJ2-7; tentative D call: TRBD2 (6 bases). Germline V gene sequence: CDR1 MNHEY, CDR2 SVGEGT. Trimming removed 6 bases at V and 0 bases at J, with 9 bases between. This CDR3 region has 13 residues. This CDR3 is CASRSDYSYEQYV. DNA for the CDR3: TGTGCCAGCAGATCGGACTACTCCTACGAGCAGTACGTC.

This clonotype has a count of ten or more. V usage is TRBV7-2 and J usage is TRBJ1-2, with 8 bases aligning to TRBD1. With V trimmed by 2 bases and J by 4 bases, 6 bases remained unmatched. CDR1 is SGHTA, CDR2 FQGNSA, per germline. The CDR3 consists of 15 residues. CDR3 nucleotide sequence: TGTGCCAGCAGCTTAATCCTTGGACAGGGCTATGGCTACACCTTC. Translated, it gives CASSLILGQGYGYTF.

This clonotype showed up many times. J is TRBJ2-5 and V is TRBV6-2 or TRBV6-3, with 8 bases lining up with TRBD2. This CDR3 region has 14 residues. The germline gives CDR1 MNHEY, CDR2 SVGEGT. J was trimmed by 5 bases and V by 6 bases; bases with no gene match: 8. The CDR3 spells CASRRTSPRETQYF. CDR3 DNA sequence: TGTGCCAGCAGGCGGACTAGCCCTCGGGAGACCCAGTACTTC.

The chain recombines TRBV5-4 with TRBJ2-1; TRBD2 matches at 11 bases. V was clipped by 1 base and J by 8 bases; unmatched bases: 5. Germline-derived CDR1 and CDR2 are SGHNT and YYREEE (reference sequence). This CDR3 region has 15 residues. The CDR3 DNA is TGTGCCAGCAGCTTGTTAGCGGGAGGGCCCTATGAGCAGTTCTTC. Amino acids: CASSLLAGGPYEQFF.

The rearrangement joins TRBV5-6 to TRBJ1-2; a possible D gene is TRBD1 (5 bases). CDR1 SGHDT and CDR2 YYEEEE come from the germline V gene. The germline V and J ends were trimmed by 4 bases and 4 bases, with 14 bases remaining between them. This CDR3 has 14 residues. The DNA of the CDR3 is TGTGCCAGCAGCACCCCCGGGACGGTCTATGGCTACACCTTC. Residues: CASSTPGTVYGYTF.

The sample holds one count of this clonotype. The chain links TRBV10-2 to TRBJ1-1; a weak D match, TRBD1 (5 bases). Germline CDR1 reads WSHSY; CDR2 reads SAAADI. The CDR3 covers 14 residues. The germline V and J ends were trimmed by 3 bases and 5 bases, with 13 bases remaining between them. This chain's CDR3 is CASSENRRGTEAFF. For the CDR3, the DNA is TGCGCCAGCAGTGAAAACAGGCGGGGGACTGAAGCTTTCTTT.

CDR3 sequence reads: CASRGWGQETQYF. The DNA of the CDR3 is TGTGCCAGCAGAGGATGGGGCCAAGAGACCCAGTACTTC. V is TRBV7-9 and J is TRBJ2-5, with D uncertain. Germline-derived CDR1 and CDR2 are SEHNR and FQNEAQ (reference sequence). The CDR3 contains 13 residues. V lost 6 bases and J lost 1, with 9 bases in between.

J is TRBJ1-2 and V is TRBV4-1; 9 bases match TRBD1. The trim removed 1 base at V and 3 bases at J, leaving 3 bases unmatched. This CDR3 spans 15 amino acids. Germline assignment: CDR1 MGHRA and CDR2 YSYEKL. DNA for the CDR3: TGCGCCAGCAGCCAAGGGGACAGGGACTACTATGGCTACACCTTC. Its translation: CASSQGDRDYYGYTF.

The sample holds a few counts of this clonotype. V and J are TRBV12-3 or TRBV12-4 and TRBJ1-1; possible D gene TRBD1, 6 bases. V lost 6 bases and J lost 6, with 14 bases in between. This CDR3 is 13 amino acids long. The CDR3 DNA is TGTGCCAGCAGGACTACCGGGGGGCCTGAAGCTTTCTTT. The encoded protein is CASRTTGGPEAFF.

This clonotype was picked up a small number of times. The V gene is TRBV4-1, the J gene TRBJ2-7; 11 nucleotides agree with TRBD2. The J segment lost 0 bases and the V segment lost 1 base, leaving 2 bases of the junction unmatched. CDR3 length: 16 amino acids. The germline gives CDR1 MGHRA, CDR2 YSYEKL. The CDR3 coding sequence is TGCGCCAGCAGCCAAGCAACTAGCGGGAGCTCCTACGAGCAGTACTTC. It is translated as CASSQATSGSSYEQYF.

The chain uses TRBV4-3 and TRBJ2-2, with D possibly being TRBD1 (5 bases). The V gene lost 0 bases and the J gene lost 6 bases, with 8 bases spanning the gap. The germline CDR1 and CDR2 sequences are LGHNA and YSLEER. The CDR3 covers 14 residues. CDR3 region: CASSQDQGSGELFF. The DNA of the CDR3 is TGCGCCAGCAGCCAAGATCAGGGTTCCGGGGAGCTGTTTTTT.

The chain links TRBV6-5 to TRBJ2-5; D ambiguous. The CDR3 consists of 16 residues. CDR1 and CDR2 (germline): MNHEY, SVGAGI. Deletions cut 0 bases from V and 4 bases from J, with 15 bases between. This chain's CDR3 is CASSYSLWVGGETQYF. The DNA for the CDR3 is TGTGCCAGCAGTTACTCGTTGTGGGTAGGCGGAGAGACCCAGTACTTC.